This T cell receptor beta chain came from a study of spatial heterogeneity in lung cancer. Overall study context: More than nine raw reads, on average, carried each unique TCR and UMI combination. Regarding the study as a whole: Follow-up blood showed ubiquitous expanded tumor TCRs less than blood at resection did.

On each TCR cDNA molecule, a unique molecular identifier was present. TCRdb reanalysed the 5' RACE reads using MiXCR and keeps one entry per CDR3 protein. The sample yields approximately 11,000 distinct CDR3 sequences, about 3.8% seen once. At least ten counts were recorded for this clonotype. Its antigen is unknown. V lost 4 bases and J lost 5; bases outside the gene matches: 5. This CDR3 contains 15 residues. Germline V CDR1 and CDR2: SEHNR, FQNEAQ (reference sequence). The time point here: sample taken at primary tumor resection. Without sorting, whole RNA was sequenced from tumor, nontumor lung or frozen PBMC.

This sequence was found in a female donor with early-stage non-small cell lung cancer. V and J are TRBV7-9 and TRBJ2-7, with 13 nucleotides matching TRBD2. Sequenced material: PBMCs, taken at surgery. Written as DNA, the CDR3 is TGTGCCAGCAGCTCCCCCGGGACTAGCGGGAACGAGCAGTACTTC. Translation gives CASSSPGTSGNEQYF.